These 15 T cell receptor beta chains originate from one sample sequenced in a study of blood T cell repertoires in COVID-19. The assay was immunoSEQ multiplex PCR, and TCRdb's table has in-frame clones only and misses some. The profile shows over 250,000 clones, approximately 89% of them singletons. The sequenced sample was PBMCs or T cells enriched from blood (not recorded which). Receptors originate from a woman aged 18 to 35 who had recovered from COVID-19.

The V and J genes are TRBV30 and TRBJ1-2; D remains unclear. Germline V gene sequence: CDR1 GTSNPN, CDR2 SVGIG (reference sequence). This CDR3 has 17 amino acids. V was trimmed by 4 bases and J by 1 base, leaving 22 bases between them. The DNA of the CDR3 is TGTGCCTGGACCAAGGAAGGCGGCAACCCCCTTAACTATGGCTACACCTTC. This translates into CAWTKEGGNPLNYGYTF.

The rearrangement joins TRBV4-1 to TRBJ2-6, with TRBD1 identical over 9 bases. After removal of 1 base from V and 4 bases from J, the junction contained 8 bases not matched to a gene. The CDR3 loop spans 18 amino acids. Germline CDR1 reads MGHRA; CDR2 reads YSYEKL. Here the CDR3 DNA reads TGCGCCAGCAGCCAAGGGGACAGGGTGGCAAACGGGGCCAACGTCCTGACTTTC. Translation gives CASSQGDRVANGANVLTF.

V and J are TRBV6-4 and TRBJ1-2; 10 bases agree with TRBD1. Germline CDR1 is MRHNA and CDR2 is SNTAGT. V shed 4 bases and J 0 bases; nucleotides not matched to a gene: 2. This CDR3 comprises 15 residues. The CDR3: CASSVGQGANYGYTF. The CDR3 region has the DNA TGTGCCAGCAGTGTTGGACAGGGGGCTAACTATGGCTACACCTTC.

This chain connects TRBV7-8 to TRBJ1-2; D possibly corresponds to TRBD1 (6 bases). The CDR3 is made up of 17 amino acids. V was clipped by 5 bases and J by 6 bases, with 25 bases between them. Germline CDR1 SGHVS, CDR2 FQNEAQ. The chain's CDR3 is CASSPLRTVPQRNGYTF. Here the CDR3 DNA reads TGTGCCAGCAGCCCACTAAGGACAGTCCCGCAACGGAATGGCTACACCTTC. The whole variable domain, filled in from reference TRBV7-8 and TRBJ1-2, reads GAGVSQSPRYKVAKRGQDVALRCDPISGHVSLFWYQQALGQGPEFLTYFQNEAQLDKSGLPSDRFFAERPEGSVSTLKIQRTQQEDSAVYLCASSPLRTVPQRNGYTFGSGTRLTVV.

The chain recombines TRBV6-2 or TRBV6-3 with TRBJ2-7, with D possibly being TRBD2 (5 bases). CDR1 and CDR2 (germline): MNHEY, SVGEGT. The CDR3 has 14 residues. V was clipped by 3 bases and J by 2 bases, with 11 bases between them. CDR3 amino acids: CASSYGGDTYEQYF. The CDR3 bases are TGTGCCAGCAGTTATGGAGGCGACACCTACGAGCAGTACTTC.

The genes are TRBV5-1 and TRBJ2-7; 8 bases fit TRBD1. Trimming at V came to 4 bases and at J to 1 base, leaving 7 bases not matched to a gene. CDR3 size: 15 residues. Germline V CDR1 and CDR2: SGHRS, YFSETQ. The CDR3 nucleotides are TGCGCCAGCAGCCCGGACAGGGCCGTATCCTACGAGCAGTACTTC. This sequence encodes CASSPDRAVSYEQYF.

Comment on this clone: The identical CDR3 is also encoded by other nucleotide sequences in the sample. V and J are TRBV12-3 or TRBV12-4 and TRBJ1-6; no reliable D call. The CDR3 is 12 amino acids. V was cut by 7 bases and J by 9 bases, with 10 bases left in between. CDR3 region: CASTAGGSPLHF. CDR3 sequence (DNA): TGTGCCAGCACTGCGGGCGGTTCACCCCTCCACTTT.

This clone was detected only once. The chain joins TRBV30 to TRBJ1-3; D perhaps matches TRBD1 (5 bases). The V and J ends lost 5 bases and 4 bases respectively, with 15 bases between them. Germline CDR1 reads GTSNPN; CDR2 reads SVGIG (reference sequence). This CDR3 contains 14 residues. Written as DNA, the CDR3 is TGTGCCTGGCACAGGCGAGTCCTGGGAAACACCATATATTTT. This gives the protein CAWHRRVLGNTIYF.

The rearrangement uses TRBV9 and TRBJ2-1; D possibly corresponds to TRBD2 (6 bases). Trimming took off 4 bases at V and 9 bases at J, with 17 bases between the two ends. This CDR3 is 14 amino acids long. Germline CDR1 SGDLS, CDR2 YYNGEE. CDR3 loop: CASSPGGGEREQFF. The DNA for the CDR3 is TGTGCCAGCAGCCCCGGCGGAGGGGAGCGTGAGCAGTTCTTC.

This chain joins TRBV7-2 and TRBJ2-7, with 9 positions matching TRBD2. The CDR3 consists of 15 residues. Looked up from germline, CDR1 is SGHTA and CDR2 is FQGNSA. V shed 4 bases and J 2 bases; nucleotides not matched to a gene: 6. The CDR3 coding sequence is TGTGCCAGCAGCTACGAGGAGCGGGAGGCCTACGAGCAGTACTTC. Protein product: CASSYEEREAYEQYF.

The chain combines TRBV11-3 with TRBJ2-7; 7 bases line up with TRBD1. V lost 5 bases and J lost 2; bases outside the gene matches: 6. In germline, CDR1 is SGHNT, CDR2 YENEEA. The CDR3 runs to 14 residues. The DNA of the CDR3 is TGTGCCAGCAGCCTCAGACAGGGCACCTACGAGCAGTACTTC. It yields the protein CASSLRQGTYEQYF.

The V call is TRBV10-3, the J call TRBJ1-1; 7 nucleotides line up with TRBD1. The CDR3 consists of 14 residues. V lost 5 bases to trimming and J lost 1 base; unmatched junction nucleotides: 4. CDR1 ENHRY and CDR2 SYGVKD come from the germline V gene. As DNA, the CDR3 is TGTGCCATCAGTAAGGGACAGAAGAACACTGAAGCTTTCTTT. Encoded protein: CAISKGQKNTEAFF.

The chain couples TRBV14 to TRBJ2-7; 7 bases agree with TRBD1. With 3 bases clipped from V and 3 bases from J, the junction kept 11 bases outside the gene matches. The CDR3 contains 16 residues. Germline V gene sequence: CDR1 SGHDN, CDR2 FVKESK. CDR3 loop: CASSHTGVAGGYEQYF. In DNA, the CDR3 is TGTGCCAGCAGCCATACAGGTGTGGCAGGGGGCTACGAGCAGTACTTC.

V and J are TRBV5-5 and TRBJ2-2, with D maybe TRBD1 (5 bases). V was cut by 0 bases and J by 1 base, with 7 bases left in between. The CDR3 runs 15 residues. Germline V gives CDR1 SGHKS, CDR2 YYEKEE (reference sequence). CDR3 protein: CASSLARENTGELFF. The CDR3 nucleotides read TGTGCCAGCAGCTTGGCCAGGGAGAACACCGGGGAGCTGTTTTTT.

This clone has just a few counts. The V and J genes are TRBV3-1 (or the pseudogene TRBV3-2) and TRBJ1-2; D is unclear. CDR1 and CDR2 (germline): LGHDT, YNNKEL (reference sequence). The V gene lost 0 bases and the J gene lost 4 bases, with 15 bases spanning the gap. The CDR3 is 16 amino acids. The CDR3 protein is CASSQDPVTAAYGYTF. As DNA, the CDR3 is TGTGCCAGCAGCCAAGATCCCGTGACGGCGGCCTATGGCTACACCTTC.